This T cell receptor (beta chain) is from a study of T cell responses to AZD1222 COVID-19 vaccine. Background on the study: Pooling of second doses given at about 4 or about 12 weeks was done.

This clone was seen a single time. V shed 0 bases, J shed 11 bases, and the junction held 9 bases outside the gene matches. The CDR3 is made up of 15 amino acids. CDR1 and CDR2 (germline): WNHNN, SYGVQD (reference sequence). TCRdb keeps only in-frame clones here, not all; method: immunoSEQ multiplex PCR. The repertoire holds roughly 200,000 clones, with about 92% as singletons. This sequence joins TRBV10-1 and TRBJ1-1, with 10 bases lining up with TRBD1. This specimen was peripheral blood, taken on day 0 of AZD1222 vaccination. This TCR was sampled from an adult in good health. The CDR3 DNA reads TGCGCCAGCAGTGAGTCGTTGGGACAGGGGAAGAAGGCTTTCTTT. Amino acid sequence: CASSESLGQGKKAFF.